This paragraph reports one T cell receptor beta chain. Its specificity is unknown. TCRdb's table, derived via immunoSEQ multiplex PCR, lists solely in-frame clones and lacks some. The table includes approximately 35,000 clones, roughly 74% detected once. In germline, CDR1 is SGHKS, CDR2 YYEKEE (reference sequence). This CDR3 is built from 15 residues. With 0 bases clipped from V and 3 bases from J, the junction kept 2 bases outside the gene matches. The data originate from a study of OX40 agonist ivuxolimab in advanced cancers. Study findings and constraints: The authors did not determine the antigen specificity of the expanded peripheral T cells. Clonal expansion by week 6 occurred in CD4+ and CD8+ blood T cells (at 0.1 to 3.0 mg/kg).

The study sampled blood at baseline, cycle 4 day 1, and cycle 7 day 1. V and J are TRBV5-5 and TRBJ1-4; TRBD1 aligns across 7 bases. The TCR was taken from an adult with an advanced solid tumor such as melanoma, head and neck, liver or kidney cancer. The sequences come from CD4+ or CD8+ T cells sorted from blood, collected in a trial of the OX40 agonist ivuxolimab. The CDR3 loop is CASSLGDRANEKLFF. CDR3 sequence (DNA): TGTGCCAGCAGCTTGGGGGACAGAGCTAATGAAAAACTGTTTTTT.